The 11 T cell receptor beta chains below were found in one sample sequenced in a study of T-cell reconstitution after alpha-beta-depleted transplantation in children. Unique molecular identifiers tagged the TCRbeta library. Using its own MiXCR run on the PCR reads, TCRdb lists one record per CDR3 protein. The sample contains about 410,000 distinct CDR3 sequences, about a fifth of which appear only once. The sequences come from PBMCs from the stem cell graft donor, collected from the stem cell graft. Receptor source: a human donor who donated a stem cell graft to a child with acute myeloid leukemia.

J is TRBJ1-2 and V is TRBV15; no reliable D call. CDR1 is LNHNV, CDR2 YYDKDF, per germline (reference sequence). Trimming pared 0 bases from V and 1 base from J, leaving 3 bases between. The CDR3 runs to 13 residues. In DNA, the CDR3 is TGTGCCACCAGCAGAGATCATAACTATGGCTACACCTTC. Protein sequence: CATSRDHNYGYTF.

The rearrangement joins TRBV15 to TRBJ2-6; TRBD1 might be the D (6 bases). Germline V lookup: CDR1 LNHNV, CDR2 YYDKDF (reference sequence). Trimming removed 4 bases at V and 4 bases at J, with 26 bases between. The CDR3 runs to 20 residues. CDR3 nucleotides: TGTGCCACCAGCACAGGGGTACCGGGGCCAGGGTACGCCGGGGCCAACGTCCTGACTTTC. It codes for CATSTGVPGPGYAGANVLTF. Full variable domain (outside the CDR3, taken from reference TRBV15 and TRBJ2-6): DAMVIQNPRYQVTQFGKPVTLSCSQTLNHNVMYWYQQKSSQAPKLLFHYYDKDFNNEADTPDNFQSRRPNTSFCFLDIRSPGLGDTAMYLCATSTGVPGPGYAGANVLTFGAGSRLTVL.

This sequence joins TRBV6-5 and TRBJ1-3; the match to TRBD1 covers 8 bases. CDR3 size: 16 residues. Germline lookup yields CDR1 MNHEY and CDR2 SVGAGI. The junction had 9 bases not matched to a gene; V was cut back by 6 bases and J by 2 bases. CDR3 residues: CASSLYPGGAGNTIYF. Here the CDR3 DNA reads TGTGCCAGCAGCCTATATCCAGGGGGCGCTGGAAACACCATATATTTT.

The CDR3 here is CASSEGVDYNEQFF. The CDR3 DNA sequence: TGCGCCAGCAGTGAAGGAGTTGACTACAATGAGCAGTTCTTC. The V gene is TRBV10-1, the J gene TRBJ2-1, with D uncertain. Germline V gene data show CDR1 as WNHNN and CDR2 as SYGVQD (reference sequence). This CDR3 has 14 amino acids. V dropped 3 bases and J dropped 3 bases, with 9 bases sitting between them.

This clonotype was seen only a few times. CDR3: CSSYLREQFF. The DNA for the CDR3 is TGCAGCTCTTACCTCCGGGAGCAGTTCTTC. The rearrangement joins TRBV29-1 to TRBJ2-1; no definite D call. V was pared by 8 bases and J by 10 bases, with 12 bases between. The CDR3 runs 10 residues. Germline CDR1 is SQVTM and CDR2 is ANQGSEA.

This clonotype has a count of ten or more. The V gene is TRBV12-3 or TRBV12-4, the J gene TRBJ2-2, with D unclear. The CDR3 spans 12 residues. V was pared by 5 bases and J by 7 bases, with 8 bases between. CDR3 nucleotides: TGTGCCAGCAGTCTCGCTGGCGGGGAGCTGTTTTTT. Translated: CASSLAGGELFF.

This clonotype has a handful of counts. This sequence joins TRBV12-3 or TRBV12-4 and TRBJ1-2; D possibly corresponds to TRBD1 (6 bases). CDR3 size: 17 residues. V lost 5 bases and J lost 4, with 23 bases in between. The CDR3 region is CASSPPHRAFGGYGYTF. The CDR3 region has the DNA TGTGCCAGCAGTCCCCCGCACAGGGCTTTTGGGGGCTATGGCTACACCTTC.

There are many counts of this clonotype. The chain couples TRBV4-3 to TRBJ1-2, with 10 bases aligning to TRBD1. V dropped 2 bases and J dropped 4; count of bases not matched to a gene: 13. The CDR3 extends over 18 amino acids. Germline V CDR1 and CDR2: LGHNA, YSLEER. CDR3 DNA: TGCGCCAGCAGCCAACAAAGGCATCCTCGGACAGGGGGCTATGGCTACACCTTC. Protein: CASSQQRHPRTGGYGYTF.

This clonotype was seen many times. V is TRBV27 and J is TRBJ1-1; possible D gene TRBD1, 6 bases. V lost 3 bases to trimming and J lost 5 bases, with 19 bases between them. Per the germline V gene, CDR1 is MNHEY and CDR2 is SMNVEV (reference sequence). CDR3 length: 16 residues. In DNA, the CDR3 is TGTGCCAGCAGTTTTAGGATCGGGGGCGCGGGAACTGAAGCTTTCTTT. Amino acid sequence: CASSFRIGGAGTEAFF.

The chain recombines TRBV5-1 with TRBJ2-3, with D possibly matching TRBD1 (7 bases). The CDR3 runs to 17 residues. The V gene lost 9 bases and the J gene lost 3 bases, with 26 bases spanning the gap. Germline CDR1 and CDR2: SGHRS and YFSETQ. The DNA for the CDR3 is TGCGCCACCCACCCAGGTCCGGGCCCAGGGGGGACAGATACGCAGTATTTT. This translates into CATHPGPGPGGTDTQYF.

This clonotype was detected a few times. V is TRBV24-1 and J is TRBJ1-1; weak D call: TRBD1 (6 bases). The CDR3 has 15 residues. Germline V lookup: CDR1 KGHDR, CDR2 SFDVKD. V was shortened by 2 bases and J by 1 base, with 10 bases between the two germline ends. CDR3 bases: TGTGCCACCAGTGATTCCCGGGACAAGAACACTGAAGCTTTCTTT. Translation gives CATSDSRDKNTEAFF.